This TCR beta chain appears in the sequencing data of a study of glioma-infiltrating T cells after dendritic cell vaccination. Study-level background: Autologous tumor lysate-pulsed dendritic cell vaccination was given between the early 2000s and the early 2010s. Dendritic cells derived from monocytes and pulsed with autologous tumor lysate formed the vaccine.

Primers: 60 V beta forward and 13 J beta reverse. Libraries were prepared by immunoSEQ multiplex PCR; TCRdb keeps only in-frame clonotypes and omits some of them. The sample shows 80,000 to 95,000 clones, approximately 81% of them seen only once. The CDR3 runs 14 residues. Germline V lookup: CDR1 SGHRS, CDR2 YFSETQ. Trimming cost V 3 bases and J 4 bases, with 8 bases left between them. The time point denotes: after dendritic cell vaccination, including at tumor progression/relapse. Fresh-frozen tumor tissue and more than two years of survival data were available for all. This material consisted of blood, taken after dendritic cell vaccination. The rearrangement uses TRBV5-1 and TRBJ1-6; TRBD1 is a possible D gene (6 bases). The source is a human donor with glioblastoma. Here the CDR3 DNA reads TGCGCCAGCAGCTCAGACAGGTATAATTCACCCCTCCACTTT. This encodes CASSSDRYNSPLHF.